This TCR beta chain appears in the sequencing data of a study of blood T cells in healthy people across ages (dated by TCRdb to the mid-2010s). About the study as a whole: Template switching captured roughly one uniquely barcoded TCR beta cDNA molecule per two T cells in model experiments. Two additional independent replicas of 1 million unique cDNA reads from the same blood draw were analyzed for two donors (one aged 18 to 29 and one aged 80 or older). Donors of different ages were randomly distributed across sequencing lanes to avoid experimental bias. Donors were grouped into four age groups: young (average approximately 16 years), middle-aged (over 35), aged (about 59) and long-lived (approximately 78). Age-related changes in TCR beta repertoire diversity were measured in the study by deep sequencing normalized with unique cDNA molecular identifiers. Broad study findings and their caveats: Because the CMV infection status of the donors was unknown, age-related changes in expanded clonotypes may potentially have been confounded. Estimates of total diversity based on one million sequenced T cells were considered lower bounds and underestimates. Conclusive comparison of naive and antigen-experienced compartments was prevented by the profiling of bulk unsorted PBMCs. Compared with the aged group, the long-lived group had more naive CD4+ T cells, fewer expanded clones and increased TCR diversity, suggesting age selection. As age increased, observed TCR beta diversity per million T cells dropped in a roughly linear way, and a significant reduction was already evident by age about 36. Observed TCR beta diversity correlated strongly with the percentage of naive T cells measured by flow cytometry.

Via the germline V gene (reference sequence), CDR1 is LGHDT and CDR2 YNNKEL. The germline ends are 15 bases apart after V is trimmed by 0 bases and J by 6 bases. From the cysteine through the phenylalanine, the CDR3 covers 16 amino acids. This entry keeps only the CDR3 DNA: 48 bases, framed from base 1. The protocol used for the library was 5' RACE. Sequenced on an Illumina HiSeq 2500. A second about 6 to 11 cycle PCR used a sample-barcoded 5' primer and a J-beta primer mix. Each TCR beta cDNA molecule received a unique molecular identifier from a template-switch 5' adaptor carrying 12 random nucleotides. Each sample yielded at least 2.5 million CDR3-containing paired-end reads. The Mint cDNA synthesis kit, primed by a TRBC-specific oligonucleotide, was used to synthesize first-strand cDNA from all RNA. Following uracil-DNA glycosylase treatment, all cDNA underwent a first 18-cycle PCR with the universal primers M1SS and BC2_uni_R. From the authors' description of their analysis: Normalization of each sample was performed by random selection of 1 million high-quality reads, each carrying a distinct molecular identifier. Reads sharing molecular identifiers were discarded rather than binned into consensus sequences. MiTCR, with a Q25 quality threshold and the strictest error-elimination algorithm, was used for CDR3 identification, clonotype clustering and error correction. A nonparametric unseen species model with Euler transformation was used to estimate a lower bound on total TCR beta diversity. TCRdb itself trimmed the public reads at Q25 with fastp, ran MiXCR and retained productive beta chains. Every entry covers one CDR3 protein and lists the most common genes and DNA from its rows. These V and J calls are TCRdb output, not the study's own analysis. The sample table shows about 290,000 distinct CDR3 sequences, and 25% to 30% are seen once. Of the sample, roughly 30% is held by the ten largest clones.

The donors were 40 or so Caucasian individuals from Russia, aged roughly 6 to 100 years, who were systemically healthy. Approximately 9.3 milliliters of peripheral blood were drawn from each donor into EDTA-treated Vacutainer tubes. Ficoll-Paque density-gradient centrifugation was used to isolate PBMCs, with at least 7 million per sample. Trizol reagent was used to extract total RNA from the PBMCs, yielding at least 6 micrograms per sample. For every donor, flow cytometry on a PBMC aliquot measured the percentage of naive CD45RAhigh/CD27high T cells. Remarks on this clonotype: What antigen it recognizes has not been identified. Base qualities are not recorded, but no much larger clone differs from it by a single base.

The receptor was derived from a woman in her 70s in good health. The sequenced material came from blood. The chain is encoded by TRBV3-1 joined to TRBJ2-1; perhaps TRBD2 is the D gene, with 7 bases matching. This receptor carries the CDR3 CASSQDRDRGANEQFF. At the DNA level, the sequence is TGTGCCAGCAGCCAAGACCGGGACCGGGGGGCCAATGAGCAGTTCTTC.